This T cell receptor beta chain was identified in a study of regulatory T cells in long-lasting Graves disease. Study in general: Graves' patients (newly diagnosed) had been on antithyroid drugs under 3 months.

Relying on iRepertoire HTBI primers and Arm-PCR of CDR3 regions, the team built TCR beta libraries. TCRdb used MiXCR to reprocess the multiplex PCR reads, holding one entry per CDR3 protein. The table shows almost 450,000 distinct CDR3 sequences, with about a sixth occurring only once. This CDR3 is 17 amino acids long. V was clipped by 5 bases and J by 0 bases; unmatched bases: 9. Germline CDR1 is MDHEN and CDR2 is SYDVKM. This sample's time point: newly diagnosed GD, antithyroid drugs for less than 3 months. PBMCs were the source of the RNA used for TCR sequencing. This clonotype was recorded many times. These records were also assigned to another study, of T cells in Graves' hyperthyroidism and ophthalmopathy. Per that paper: Disease duration under 2 months; hyperthyroidism patients were aged 18 to 65. Diagnoses were established using clinical symptoms, serum thyroxine and TRAb, thyroid ultrasound and orbital computed tomography.

The rearrangement uses TRBV28 and TRBJ2-1; 8 positions match TRBD2. The starting material was peripheral blood mononuclear cells (PBMCs), obtained at new diagnosis, from a patient treated with antithyroid drugs. This clonotype was obtained from a woman in her thirties with Graves disease. The CDR3 nucleotides read TGTGCCAGCAGTCTACCACTAGCGGTCAGCTCCTACAATGAGCAGTTCTTC. It yields the protein CASSLPLAVSSYNEQFF.